The source of this T cell receptor beta chain is a study of blood T cell repertoires in COVID-19. The overall study: T cells, B-cell-depleted T cells, or PBMCs supplied cDNA or gDNA.

Participants were aged 18 to 89 years from around 26 US areas. In assigning cohorts, the study relied on participant-reported clinical history. As originally analysed: Quantification of nucleated cells was approximated via reference gene primer amplification. Method: immunoSEQ multiplex PCR; TCRdb's copy keeps in-frame clones and lacks some. D and trimming come from the DNA, and the V and J calls and clone size come from that table. This table holds a few hundred thousand clones, around 92% found once. Germline CDR1 reads MNHEY; CDR2 reads SMNVEV (reference sequence). There are 19 residues in the CDR3. Trimming took 0 bases from V and 3 from J; bases not matched to a gene: 9.

This receptor was identified in a woman aged 30 to 39 who had recovered from COVID-19. The rearrangement joins TRBV27 to TRBJ2-2; 11 bases line up with TRBD2. What was sequenced was PBMCs or T cells enriched from blood (not recorded which). The CDR3 loop is CASSLSRGLAGGYTGELFF. The CDR3, as DNA: TGTGCCAGCAGTTTATCAAGGGGGCTAGCGGGGGGTTACACCGGGGAGCTGTTTTTT.